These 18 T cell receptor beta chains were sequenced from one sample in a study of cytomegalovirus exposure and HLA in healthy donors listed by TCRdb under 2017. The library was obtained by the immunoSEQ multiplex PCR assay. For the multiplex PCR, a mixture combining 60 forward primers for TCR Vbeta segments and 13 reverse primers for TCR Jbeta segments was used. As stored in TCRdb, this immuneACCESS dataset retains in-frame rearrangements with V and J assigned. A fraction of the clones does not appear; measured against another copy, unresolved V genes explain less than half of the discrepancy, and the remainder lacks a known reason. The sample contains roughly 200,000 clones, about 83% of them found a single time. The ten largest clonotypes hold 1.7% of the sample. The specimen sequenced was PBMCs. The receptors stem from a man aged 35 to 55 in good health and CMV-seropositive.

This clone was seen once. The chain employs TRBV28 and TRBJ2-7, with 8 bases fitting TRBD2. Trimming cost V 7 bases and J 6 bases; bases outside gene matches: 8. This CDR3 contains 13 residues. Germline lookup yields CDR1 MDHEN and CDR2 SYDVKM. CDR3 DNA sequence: TGTGCCAGCATCGGGAGGGGGAATGCCGAGCAGTACTTC. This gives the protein CASIGRGNAEQYF.

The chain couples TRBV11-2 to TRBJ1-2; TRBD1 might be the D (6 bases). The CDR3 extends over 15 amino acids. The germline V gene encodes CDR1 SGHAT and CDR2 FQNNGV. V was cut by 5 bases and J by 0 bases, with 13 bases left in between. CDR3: CASSTDSGSNYGYTF. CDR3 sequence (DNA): TGTGCCAGCAGCACGGACAGCGGCTCTAACTATGGCTACACCTTC.

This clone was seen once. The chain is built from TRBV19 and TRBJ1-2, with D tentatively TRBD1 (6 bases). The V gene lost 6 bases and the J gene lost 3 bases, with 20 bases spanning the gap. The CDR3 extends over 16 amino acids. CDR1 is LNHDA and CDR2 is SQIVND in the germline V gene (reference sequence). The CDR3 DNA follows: TGTGCCAGTAGACTCGGGCGGGGGGCGCGAGACTATGGCTACACCTTC. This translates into CASRLGRGARDYGYTF.

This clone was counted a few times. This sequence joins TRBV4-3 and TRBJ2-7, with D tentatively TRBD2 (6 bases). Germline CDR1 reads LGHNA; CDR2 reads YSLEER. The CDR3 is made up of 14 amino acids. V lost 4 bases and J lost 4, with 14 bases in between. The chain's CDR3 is CASSPRRGGYEQYF. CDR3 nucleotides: TGCGCCAGCAGCCCTCGGCGCGGAGGGTACGAGCAGTACTTC.

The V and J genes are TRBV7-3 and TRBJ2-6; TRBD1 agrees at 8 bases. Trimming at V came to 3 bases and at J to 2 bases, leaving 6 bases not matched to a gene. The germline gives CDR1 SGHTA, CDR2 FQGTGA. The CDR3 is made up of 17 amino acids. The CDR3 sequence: CASSLGQGAPGANVLTF. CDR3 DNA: TGTGCCAGCAGCTTGGGGCAGGGGGCGCCTGGGGCCAACGTCCTGACTTTC.

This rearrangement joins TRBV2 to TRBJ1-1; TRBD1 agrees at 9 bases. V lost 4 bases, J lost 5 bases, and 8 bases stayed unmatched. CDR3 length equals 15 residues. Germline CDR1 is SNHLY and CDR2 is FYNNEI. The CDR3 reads CASSALQGARTEAFF. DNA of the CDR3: TGTGCCAGCAGTGCCTTACAGGGGGCGAGGACTGAAGCTTTCTTT. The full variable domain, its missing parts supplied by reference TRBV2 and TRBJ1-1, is EPEVTQTPSHQVTQMGQEVILRCVPISNHLYFYWYRQILGQKVEFLVSFYNNEISEKSEIFDDQFSVERPDGSNFTLKIRSTKLEDSAMYFCASSALQGARTEAFFGQGTRLTVV.

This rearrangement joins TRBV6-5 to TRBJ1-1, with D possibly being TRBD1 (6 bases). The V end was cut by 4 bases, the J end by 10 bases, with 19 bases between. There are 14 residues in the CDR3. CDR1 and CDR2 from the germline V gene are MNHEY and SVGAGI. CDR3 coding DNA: TGTGCCAGCAGTTGGACCCGGACAGACCCTGTAGCTTTCTTT. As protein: CASSWTRTDPVAFF.

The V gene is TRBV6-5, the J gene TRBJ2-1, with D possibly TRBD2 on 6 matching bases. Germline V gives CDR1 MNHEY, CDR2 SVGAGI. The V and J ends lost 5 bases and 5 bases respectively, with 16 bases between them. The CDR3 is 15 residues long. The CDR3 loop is CASSHYAGIDNEQFF. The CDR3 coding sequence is TGTGCCAGCAGTCATTACGCGGGGATAGACAATGAGCAGTTCTTC.

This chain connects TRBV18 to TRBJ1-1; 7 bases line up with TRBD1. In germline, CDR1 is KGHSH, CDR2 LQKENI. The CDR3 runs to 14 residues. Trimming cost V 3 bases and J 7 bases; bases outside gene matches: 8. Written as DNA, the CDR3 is TGTGCCAGCTCACCCCCCGGGACAGTATTTGAAGCTTTCTTT. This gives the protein CASSPPGTVFEAFF.

CDR3: CASSPPGGAGGDTQYF. The CDR3 coding sequence is TGTGCCAGCTCACCACCGGGAGGAGCGGGAGGGGATACGCAGTATTTT. The gene calls are TRBV18 and TRBJ2-3, with 10 bases lining up with TRBD2. Germline V CDR1 and CDR2: KGHSH, LQKENI. V was pared by 0 bases and J by 6 bases, with 6 bases of the junction left unmatched. The CDR3 has 16 amino acids.

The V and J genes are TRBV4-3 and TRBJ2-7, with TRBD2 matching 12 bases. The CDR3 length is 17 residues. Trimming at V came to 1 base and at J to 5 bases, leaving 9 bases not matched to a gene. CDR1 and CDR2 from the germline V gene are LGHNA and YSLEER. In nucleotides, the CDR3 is TGCGCCAGCAGCCAAGTTCCGCCTAGCGGGAGGGGGGACGAGCAGTACTTC. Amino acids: CASSQVPPSGRGDEQYF.

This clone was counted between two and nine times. Here the CDR3 reads CASSSGTGIYGYTF. As DNA, the CDR3 is TGTGCCAGTAGTTCCGGGACAGGGATTTATGGCTACACCTTC. The chain recombines TRBV19 with TRBJ1-2; 9 nucleotides agree with TRBD1. Trimming cost V 5 bases and J 5 bases; bases outside gene matches: 6. Germline CDR1 LNHDA, CDR2 SQIVND (reference sequence). There are 14 residues in the CDR3.

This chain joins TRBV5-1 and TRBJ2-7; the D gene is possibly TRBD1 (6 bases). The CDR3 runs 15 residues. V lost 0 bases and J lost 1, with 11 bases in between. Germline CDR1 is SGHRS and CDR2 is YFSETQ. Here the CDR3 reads CASSLVVQGSYEQYF. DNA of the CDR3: TGCGCCAGCAGCTTGGTAGTACAGGGATCCTACGAGCAGTACTTC.

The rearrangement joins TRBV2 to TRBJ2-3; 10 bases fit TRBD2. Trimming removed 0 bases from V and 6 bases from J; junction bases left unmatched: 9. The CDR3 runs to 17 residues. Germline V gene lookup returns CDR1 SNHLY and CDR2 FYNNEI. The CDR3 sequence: CASSEAILAGVGDTQYF. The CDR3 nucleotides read TGTGCCAGCAGTGAAGCGATCCTAGCGGGAGTGGGCGATACGCAGTATTTT. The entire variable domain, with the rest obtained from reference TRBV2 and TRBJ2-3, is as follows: EPEVTQTPSHQVTQMGQEVILRCVPISNHLYFYWYRQILGQKVEFLVSFYNNEISEKSEIFDDQFSVERPDGSNFTLKIRSTKLEDSAMYFCASSEAILAGVGDTQYFGPGTRLTVL.

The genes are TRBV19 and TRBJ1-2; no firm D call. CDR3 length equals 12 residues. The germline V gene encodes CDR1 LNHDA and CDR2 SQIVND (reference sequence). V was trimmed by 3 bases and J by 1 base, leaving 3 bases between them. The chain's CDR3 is CASSMSNYGYTF. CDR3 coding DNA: TGTGCCAGTAGTATGAGTAACTATGGCTACACCTTC.

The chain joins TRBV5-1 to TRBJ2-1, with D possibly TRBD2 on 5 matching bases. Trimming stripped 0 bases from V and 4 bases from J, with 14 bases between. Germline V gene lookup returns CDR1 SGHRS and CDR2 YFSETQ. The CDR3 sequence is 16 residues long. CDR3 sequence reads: CASSLGASFLYNEQFF. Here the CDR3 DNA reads TGCGCCAGCAGCTTGGGCGCTAGCTTTTTATACAATGAGCAGTTCTTC.

The CDR3 here is CASSLQGGLEQYF. The CDR3 coding sequence is TGCGCCAGCAGTTTACAGGGGGGCCTCGAGCAGTACTTC. This chain uses TRBV5-1 with TRBJ2-7; TRBD1 agrees at 8 bases. The germline V gene encodes CDR1 SGHRS and CDR2 YFSETQ. The CDR3 has 13 residues. V shed 5 bases, J shed 6 bases, and the junction held 7 bases outside the gene matches.

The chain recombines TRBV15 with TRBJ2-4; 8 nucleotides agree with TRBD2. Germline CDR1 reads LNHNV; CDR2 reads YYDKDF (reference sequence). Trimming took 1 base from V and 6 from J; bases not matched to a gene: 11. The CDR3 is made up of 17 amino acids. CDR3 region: CATSRGIGAGEGNIQYF. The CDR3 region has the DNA TGTGCCACCAGCAGAGGAATAGGAGCGGGAGAGGGAAACATTCAGTACTTC.